The following is a T cell receptor beta chain sequence with its context. The antigen is not known. These data are taken from a study of shared clonotypes between healthy human individuals. Study information: Each donor's CD8 memory used one plate, CD8 naive two, each CD4 subset three. Study-wide findings and caveats: Clonotypes that were shared across a handful of donors made up around 4.6% of naive CD4 clonotypes. Generation probabilities of non-shared clonotypes were lower (relative to those shared by all four donors).

Everyone who donated was a Caucasian adult who lived in Nashville, Tennessee. The V end was cut by 5 bases, the J end by 4 bases, with 14 bases between. The CDR3 extends over 15 amino acids. Germline V CDR1 and CDR2: SGHNT, YENEEA. Libraries were prepared by immunoSEQ multiplex PCR; TCRdb keeps only in-frame clonotypes and omits some of them. The repertoire has about 2.3 million clones, roughly 90% of them found once; the top ten carry roughly 0.34%. Sequencing input: naive CD4+ T cells from PBMCs. Indicated subset: CD45RA+ positively selected. This chain joins TRBV11-3 and TRBJ2-2, with D perhaps matching TRBD1 (5 bases). The TCR originated in a man aged 18 to 29 in good health. Some clones in this sample may be carry-over from other donors' samples. The CDR3, as DNA: TGTGCCAGCAGCCCGACGCAGGGCGGCACCGGGGAGCTGTTTTTT. It codes for CASSPTQGGTGELFF. The variable domain in full, with the rest retrieved from reference TRBV11-3 and TRBJ2-2, is EAGVVQSPRYKIIEKKQPVAFWCNPISGHNTLYWYLQNLGQGPELLIRYENEEAVDDSQLPKDRFSAERLKGVDSTLKIQPAELGDSAVYLCASSPTQGGTGELFFGEGSRLTVL.